This T cell receptor beta chain was identified in a study of blood T cell repertoires in COVID-19. Background on the study: Acute-phase and convalescent COVID-19 samples originated in the United States, Italy and Spain.

This CDR3 contains 15 residues. The germline gives CDR1 MNHEY, CDR2 SVGAGI. Deletions cut 0 bases from V and 4 bases from J, with 13 bases between. Original methodology: Cell counts per sample came from amplifying reference gene primers. The assay was immunoSEQ multiplex PCR, and TCRdb's table has in-frame clones only and misses some. V, J and clone size derive from that table, while D and trimming were established from the DNA sequence. The table has 250,000 or so clones, about four fifths seen once. The origin of this receptor is a man aged 25-40 years who had recovered from COVID-19. The rearrangement joins TRBV6-5 to TRBJ2-7; D is ambiguous. The sequenced material came from peripheral blood. The CDR3 nucleotides read TGTGCCAGCAGTTACTCGAGTGGCGGAACTTACGAGCAGTACTTC. This sequence encodes CASSYSSGGTYEQYF.